The 8 T cell receptor beta chains below were found in one sample sequenced in a study of blood T cell repertoires in COVID-19. Here immunoSEQ multiplex PCR was the method, and the copy in TCRdb shows in-frame clones only, minus some. The profile shows 120,000 or so clones, approximately 80% of them singletons. The sequenced material came from peripheral blood. The receptors derive from a man aged 50-60 years with acute or convalescent COVID-19.

This clone came up once. The genes are TRBV7-9 and TRBJ2-7; 8 bases map to TRBD1. This CDR3 region has 14 residues. Germline lookup yields CDR1 SEHNR and CDR2 FQNEAQ (reference sequence). With 5 bases clipped from V and 0 bases from J, the junction kept 3 bases outside the gene matches. The CDR3 here is CASSRTGNSYEQYF. In DNA form, the CDR3 reads TGTGCCAGCAGCCGGACAGGGAACTCCTACGAGCAGTACTTC.

This chain joins TRBV18 and TRBJ1-1; TRBD1 is a possible D gene (6 bases). The CDR3 spans 13 residues. Germline assignment: CDR1 KGHSH and CDR2 LQKENI. V shed 6 bases and J shed 5 bases, with 13 bases lying between them. CDR3 loop: CASSPGQGTEAFF. The CDR3 DNA reads TGTGCCAGCTCGCCGGGACAAGGGACTGAAGCTTTCTTT. The complete variable domain, with remaining parts taken from reference TRBV18 and TRBJ1-1, reads NAGVMQNPRHLVRRRGQEARLRCSPMKGHSHVYWYRQLPEEGLKFMVYLQKENIIDESGMPKERFSAEFPKEGPSILRIQQVVRGDSAAYFCASSPGQGTEAFFGQGTRLTVV.

This clone was observed a handful of times. The chain has TRBV6-5 and TRBJ2-3, with D tentatively TRBD1 (6 bases). The V end lost 9 bases, the J end lost 1 base, and 17 bases lay between the germline ends. The CDR3 length is 15 residues. Germline V lookup: CDR1 MNHEY, CDR2 SVGAGI. CDR3 amino acids: CASTEGSGGTDTQYF. The CDR3 DNA reads as TGTGCCAGTACAGAGGGGTCAGGGGGCACAGATACGCAGTATTTT.

This clone appeared a few times. This chain links TRBV6-5 with TRBJ2-7; 8 bases agree with TRBD1. Germline CDR1 and CDR2: MNHEY and SVGAGI. The CDR3 sequence is 12 residues long. J gave up 9 bases and V 7 bases, and 8 bases lay outside the gene matches. The CDR3 sequence: CASTITGGRQYF. DNA for the CDR3: TGTGCCAGCACCATAACAGGGGGGCGGCAGTACTTC.

This clone has only one observation. J is TRBJ2-7 and V is TRBV9; maybe TRBD1 (6 bases). CDR1 is SGDLS and CDR2 is YYNGEE in the germline V gene. With 0 bases removed from V and 2 bases from J, the gap between germline ends came to 9 bases. The length of the CDR3 is 14 residues. The CDR3 bases are TGTGCCAGCAGCGTAGAGACAGGAGCCTACGAGCAGTACTTC. Its protein product is CASSVETGAYEQYF.

The V call is TRBV12-3 or TRBV12-4, the J call TRBJ1-2; D is ambiguous. With 6 bases removed from V and 3 bases from J, the gap between germline ends came to 11 bases. This CDR3 is 13 amino acids long. The CDR3 nucleotides are TGTGCCAGCAGCATGAGGGCGTACTATGGCTACACCTTC. The encoded protein is CASSMRAYYGYTF.

The CDR3 loop reads CASSGDRETYEQYF. CDR3 nucleotide sequence: TGTGCCAGCAGCGGAGACAGGGAAACTTACGAGCAGTACTTC. The genes are TRBV9 and TRBJ2-7; TRBD1 matches at 7 bases. Germline CDR1 SGDLS, CDR2 YYNGEE. V was clipped by 3 bases and J by 4 bases; unmatched bases: 7. The CDR3 sequence is 14 residues long.

The chain uses TRBV18 and TRBJ1-5, with 7 bases identical to TRBD1. The germline gives CDR1 KGHSH, CDR2 LQKENI. This CDR3 comprises 12 residues. The ends lost 8 bases at V and 9 bases at J; junction bases unmatched: 7. The CDR3, as DNA: TGTGCCAGCCTCTCCCCAGGGGGGCCCCAGCATTTT. It translates to CASLSPGGPQHF.